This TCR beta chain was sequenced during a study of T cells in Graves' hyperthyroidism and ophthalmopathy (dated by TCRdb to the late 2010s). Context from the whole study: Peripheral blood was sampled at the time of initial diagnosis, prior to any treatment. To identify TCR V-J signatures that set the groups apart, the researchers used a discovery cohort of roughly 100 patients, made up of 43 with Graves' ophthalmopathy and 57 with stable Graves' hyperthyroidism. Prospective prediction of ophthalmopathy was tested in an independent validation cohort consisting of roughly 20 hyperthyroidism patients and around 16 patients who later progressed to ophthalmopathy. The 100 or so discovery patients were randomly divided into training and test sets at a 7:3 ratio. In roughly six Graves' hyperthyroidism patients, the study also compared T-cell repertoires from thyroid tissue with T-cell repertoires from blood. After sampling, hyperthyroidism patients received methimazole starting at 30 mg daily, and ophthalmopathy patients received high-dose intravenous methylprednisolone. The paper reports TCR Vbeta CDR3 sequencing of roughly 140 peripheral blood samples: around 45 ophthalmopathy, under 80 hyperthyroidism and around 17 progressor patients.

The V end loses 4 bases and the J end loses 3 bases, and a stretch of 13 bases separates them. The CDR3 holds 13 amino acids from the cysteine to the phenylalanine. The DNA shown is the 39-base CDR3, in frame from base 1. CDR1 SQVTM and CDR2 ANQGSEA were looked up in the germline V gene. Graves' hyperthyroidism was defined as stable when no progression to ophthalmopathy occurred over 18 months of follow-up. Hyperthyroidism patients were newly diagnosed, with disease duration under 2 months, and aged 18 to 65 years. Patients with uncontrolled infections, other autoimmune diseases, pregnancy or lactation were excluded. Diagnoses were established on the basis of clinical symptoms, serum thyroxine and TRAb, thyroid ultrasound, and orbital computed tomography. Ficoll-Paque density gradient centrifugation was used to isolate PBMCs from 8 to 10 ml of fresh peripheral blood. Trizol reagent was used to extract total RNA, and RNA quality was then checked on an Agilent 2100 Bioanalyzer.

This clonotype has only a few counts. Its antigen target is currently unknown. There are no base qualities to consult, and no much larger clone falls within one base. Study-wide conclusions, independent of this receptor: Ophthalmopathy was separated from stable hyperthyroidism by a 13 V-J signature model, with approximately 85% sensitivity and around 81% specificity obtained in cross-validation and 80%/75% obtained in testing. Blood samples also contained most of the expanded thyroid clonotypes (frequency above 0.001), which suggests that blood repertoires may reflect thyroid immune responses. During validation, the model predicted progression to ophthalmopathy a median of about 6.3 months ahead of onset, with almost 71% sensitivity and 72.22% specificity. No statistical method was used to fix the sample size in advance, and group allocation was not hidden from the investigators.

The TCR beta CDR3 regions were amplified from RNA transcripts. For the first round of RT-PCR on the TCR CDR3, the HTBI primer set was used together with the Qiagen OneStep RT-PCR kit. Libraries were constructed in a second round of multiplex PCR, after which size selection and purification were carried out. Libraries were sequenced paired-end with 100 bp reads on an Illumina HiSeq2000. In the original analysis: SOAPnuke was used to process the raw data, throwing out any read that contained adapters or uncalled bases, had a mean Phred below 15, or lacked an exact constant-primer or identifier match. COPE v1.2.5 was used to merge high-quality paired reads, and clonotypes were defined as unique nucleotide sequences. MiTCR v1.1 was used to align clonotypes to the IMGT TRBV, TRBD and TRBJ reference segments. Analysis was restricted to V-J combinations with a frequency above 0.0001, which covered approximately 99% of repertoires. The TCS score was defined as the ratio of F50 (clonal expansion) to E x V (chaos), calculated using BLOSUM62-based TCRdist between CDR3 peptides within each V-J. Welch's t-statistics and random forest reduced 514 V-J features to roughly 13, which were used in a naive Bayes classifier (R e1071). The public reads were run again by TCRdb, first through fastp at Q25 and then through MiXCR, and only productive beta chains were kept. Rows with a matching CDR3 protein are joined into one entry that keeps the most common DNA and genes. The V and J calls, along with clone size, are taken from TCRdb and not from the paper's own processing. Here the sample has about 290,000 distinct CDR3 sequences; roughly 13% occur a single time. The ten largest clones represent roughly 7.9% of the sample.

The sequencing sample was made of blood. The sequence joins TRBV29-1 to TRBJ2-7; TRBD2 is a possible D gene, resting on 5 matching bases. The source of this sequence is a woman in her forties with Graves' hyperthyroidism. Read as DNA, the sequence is TGCAGCGTTGTAGGAGCGGATCTCTACGAGCAGTACTTC. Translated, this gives CSVVGADLYEQYF.